A selection of T cell receptor beta chains follows, all from one sample in a study of T cells in narcolepsy. Method: immunoSEQ multiplex PCR; TCRdb's copy keeps in-frame clones and lacks some. Among fewer than 40,000 clones, 81% were seen once, and the ten largest hold 2.3%. The sequenced material came from memory (CD45RA-) CD4+ T cells from blood. The source of these receptors is a human donor in good health. CDR3s include the opening cysteine and the closing phenylalanine or tryptophan. Each record gives: D gene, V gene, J gene, clone size, CDR3 protein, CDR3 DNA. A D gene is named only where the DNA matches it firmly. Rows give clone size only sometimes, using once, few, many, or a class for an expanded clone.

>TRBD2|TRBV5-1|TRBJ2-2|NA
CASSLGGGSGELFF
TGCGCCAGCAGCTTGGGCGGGGGTTCCGGGGAGCTGTTTTTT
>NA|TRBV5-1|TRBJ2-2|NA
CASSLGVMAGELFF
TGCGCCAGCAGCTTAGGGGTTATGGCCGGGGAGCTGTTTTTT
>TRBD1|TRBV7-8|TRBJ2-7|NA
CASNPDRRREQYF
TGTGCCAGCAATCCGGACAGGCGGCGCGAGCAGTACTTC
>NA|TRBV10-1|TRBJ2-1|NA
CASSELGTNEQFF
TGCGCCAGCAGTGAGTTGGGAACGAATGAGCAGTTCTTC
>TRBD2|TRBV14|TRBJ2-5|NA
CASSPRAGAETQYF
TGTGCCAGCAGCCCGAGAGCGGGAGCAGAGACCCAGTACTTC
>NA|TRBV14|TRBJ1-2|few
CASSPDRNYGYTF
TGTGCCAGCAGCCCCGACAGGAACTATGGCTACACCTTC
>TRBD1|TRBV6-1|TRBJ2-3|NA
CASSPGQGLNTQYF
TGTGCCAGCAGCCCGGGACAGGGTTTAAATACGCAGTATTTT
>TRBD2|TRBV7-6|TRBJ2-3|NA
CASSLGVGGDTDTQYF
TGTGCCAGCAGCCTAGGCGTCGGGGGGGACACAGATACGCAGTATTTT
>TRBD2|TRBV6-4|TRBJ2-3|NA
CASSRLAGGPSTQYF
TGTGCCAGCAGCCGACTAGCGGGGGGGCCGAGCACGCAGTATTTT
>NA|TRBV7-7|TRBJ2-3|NA
CASSLSGMADTQYF
TGTGCCAGCAGCTTATCAGGAATGGCAGATACGCAGTATTTT
>TRBD2|TRBV6-5|TRBJ2-5|NA
CASTGRGVSETQYF
TGTGCCAGCACCGGGCGGGGGGTGTCAGAGACCCAGTACTTC
>NA|TRBV27|TRBJ2-1|NA
CASSADFGNEQFF
TGTGCCAGCAGTGCAGACTTCGGCAATGAGCAGTTCTTC
>NA|TRBV10-1|TRBJ1-2|few
CASSGTDYGYTF
TGCGCCAGCAGTGGAACAGACTATGGCTACACCTTC
>NA|TRBV18|TRBJ2-3|NA
CASSPPTVKDTQYF
TGTGCCAGCTCACCACCGACTGTCAAAGATACGCAGTATTTT
>NA|TRBV6-1|TRBJ1-4|NA
CASSDLGATNEKLFF
TGTGCCAGCAGCGACTTGGGGGCAACTAATGAAAAACTGTTTTTT
>NA|TRBV7-9|TRBJ1-1|NA
CASSLVGNTEAFF
TGTGCCAGCAGTCTGGTAGGGAACACTGAAGCTTTCTTT
>NA|TRBV11-3|TRBJ2-3|NA
CASSLGTGWTDTQYF
TGTGCCAGCAGCTTAGGTACGGGTTGGACGGATACGCAGTATTTT